This T cell receptor (beta chain) came from a study of response to subunit inactivated influenza vaccine. Each CDR3 protein gets one entry after TCRdb re-called the RT-PCR reads with MiXCR. The sample lists about 570,000 distinct CDR3 sequences; 11% were seen once. CDR3 size: 13 residues. V lost 2 bases, J lost 5 bases, and 9 bases lay in between. Germline CDR1 and CDR2: SGHAT and FQNNGV. The same sample was also studied in work on T cells expressing NK-cell markers. That source notes: As the method of synthesis, 5'RACE template switching with UMIs yielded TCR beta cDNA. Investigators obtained TCR beta repertoires from sorted CD3+CD56+NKG2C+, CD3+CD56+NKG2C- and CD3+CD56-NKG2C+ T cells.

The J gene is TRBJ2-5, the V gene TRBV11-2; D uncertain. The sample was PBMCs from blood, taken on the day of vaccination. This receptor was identified in a middle-aged man who received an inactivated influenza vaccine. The CDR3 spells CASSLSTMETQYF. The CDR3 nucleotides read TGTGCCAGCAGCTTAAGTACAATGGAGACCCAGTACTTC.